The source of this TCR beta chain is a study of blood T cell repertoires in COVID-19. Study-level information: Samples came from the United States, Italy and Spain, spanning acute and convalescent COVID-19. The cDNA or gDNA used as material had been derived from T cells, B-cell-depleted T cells, or PBMCs.

Germline-derived CDR1 and CDR2 are LNHDA and SQIVND (reference sequence). V lost 6 bases to trimming and J lost 6 bases; unmatched junction nucleotides: 9. The CDR3 length is 15 residues. Original data processing: The authors estimated nucleated cell counts from reference gene primer amplification. Method: immunoSEQ multiplex PCR; TCRdb's copy keeps in-frame clones and lacks some. The V and J calls and clone size come from that table; D and trimming were worked out from the DNA. Found here are 150,000 to 200,000 clones, almost 85% of them singletons; the top ten hold 2.5% to 3%. The rearrangement joins TRBV19 to TRBJ2-2, with TRBD1 matching over 8 bases. The TCR comes from a woman aged 80 or over with COVID-19, enrolled during active disease. The sequenced sample consisted of peripheral blood. CDR3 loop: CASSLDRGRSGELFF. The CDR3 DNA follows: TGTGCCAGTAGCTTAGACAGGGGTAGGTCCGGGGAGCTGTTTTTT.